This T cell receptor beta chain was sequenced during a study of T cell responses to AZD1222 COVID-19 vaccine. The CDR3 contains 18 residues. The germline gives CDR1 SGHAT, CDR2 FQNNGV. Trimming at V came to 5 bases and at J to 7 bases, leaving 20 bases not matched to a gene. Sequencing used immunoSEQ multiplex PCR; TCRdb keeps in-frame clones, though not all of them. The repertoire holds some 130,000 clones, over 75% seen once, with roughly 20% in the top ten. This chain connects TRBV11-2 to TRBJ1-3, with 7 bases aligning to TRBD1. This TCR was sampled from an adult in good health. The sample in question was peripheral blood, obtained on day 0 of MenACWY control vaccination. CDR3 in DNA: TGTGCCAGCAGCCTCCCACGGGGACAGATTAGCCTCGTGAACACCATATATTTT. This sequence encodes CASSLPRGQISLVNTIYF.